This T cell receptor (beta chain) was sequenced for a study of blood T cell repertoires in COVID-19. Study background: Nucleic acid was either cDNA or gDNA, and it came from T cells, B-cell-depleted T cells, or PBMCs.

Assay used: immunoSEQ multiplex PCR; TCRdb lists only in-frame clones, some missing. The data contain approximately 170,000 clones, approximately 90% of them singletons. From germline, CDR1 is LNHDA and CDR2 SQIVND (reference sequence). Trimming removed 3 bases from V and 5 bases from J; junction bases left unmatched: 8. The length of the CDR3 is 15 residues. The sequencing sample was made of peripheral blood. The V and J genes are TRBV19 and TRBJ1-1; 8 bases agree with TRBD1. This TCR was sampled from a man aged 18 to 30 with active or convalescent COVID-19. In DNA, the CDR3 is TGTGCCAGTAGTATTACAGGGGGATTGGGGACTGAAGCTTTCTTT. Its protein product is CASSITGGLGTEAFF. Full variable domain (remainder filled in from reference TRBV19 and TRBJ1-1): DGGITQSPKYLFRKEGQNVTLSCEQNLNHDAMYWYRQDPGQGLRLIYYSQIVNDFQKGDIAEGYSVSREKKESFPLTVTSAQKNPTAFYLCASSITGGLGTEAFFGQGTRLTVV.